These 30 T cell receptor beta chains were all obtained from the same sample, sequenced in a study of OX40 agonist ivuxolimab in advanced cancers. Method: immunoSEQ multiplex PCR; TCRdb's copy keeps in-frame clones and lacks some. This sample yields fewer than 60,000 clones, of which 75% to 90% are seen a single time; roughly 0.76% belongs to the top ten. The material was CD4+ or CD8+ T cells sorted from blood, obtained in a trial of the OX40 agonist ivuxolimab. Receptor source: an adult with an advanced solid tumor such as melanoma, head and neck, liver or kidney cancer.

The rearrangement uses TRBV2 and TRBJ2-1; TRBD2 matches at 7 bases. V dropped 7 bases and J dropped 7; count of bases not matched to a gene: 10. The CDR3 consists of 14 residues. Per the germline V gene, CDR1 is SNHLY and CDR2 is FYNNEI. The CDR3 DNA sequence: TGTGCCAGCACTATTCCTGGGGAGGGAAATGAGCAGTTCTTC. Amino acids: CASTIPGEGNEQFF.

The rearrangement uses TRBV12-5 and TRBJ2-7, with 10 positions matching TRBD1. The V and J ends lost 4 bases and 1 base, in that order; junction bases with no gene match: 10. CDR3 length: 17 residues. Germline assignment: CDR1 LGHNT and CDR2 FRNRAP. CDR3 in DNA: TGTGCTAGTGGTTCATCATTCGGGACAGGGGATTCCTACGAGCAGTACTTC. This sequence encodes CASGSSFGTGDSYEQYF.

The CDR3 DNA reads TGTGCCAGCAGCCAAGGCTACTCCCTTGGAAACACCATATATTTT. This gives the protein CASSQGYSLGNTIYF. The V gene is TRBV7-9, the J gene TRBJ1-3; D ambiguous. The ends were cut back, 5 bases at V and 3 bases at J, with 14 bases in the middle. The CDR3 loop spans 15 amino acids. CDR1 and CDR2 from the germline V gene are SEHNR and FQNEAQ (reference sequence).

The J gene is TRBJ1-2, the V gene TRBV9; no clear D gene. Per the germline V gene, CDR1 is SGDLS and CDR2 is YYNGEE. V was clipped by 3 bases and J by 4 bases, with 10 bases between them. The CDR3 is 13 amino acids. CDR3 amino acids: CASSGAFPYGYTF. CDR3 coding DNA: TGTGCCAGCAGCGGGGCATTTCCCTATGGCTACACCTTC.

This chain joins TRBV6-5 and TRBJ2-7, with a tentative D call TRBD2 (6 bases). CDR1 MNHEY and CDR2 SVGAGI come from the germline V gene. The CDR3 is 15 amino acids. Trimming removed 2 bases at V and 0 bases at J, with 11 bases between. CDR3 sequence: CASSYVGSGSYEQYF. CDR3 bases: TGTGCCAGCAGTTACGTCGGTAGCGGCTCCTACGAGCAGTACTTC.

This rearrangement joins TRBV19 to TRBJ2-3; D unclear. V was shortened by 4 bases and J by 3 bases, with 14 bases between the two germline ends. The CDR3 is made up of 15 amino acids. Germline lookup yields CDR1 LNHDA and CDR2 SQIVND (reference sequence). DNA for the CDR3: TGTGCCAGTAGTACCTTAGGAGATCAAACAGATACGCAGTATTTT. Protein product: CASSTLGDQTDTQYF.

The genes are TRBV5-6 and TRBJ1-3; D is possibly TRBD1 (6 bases). CDR3 length: 16 amino acids. Germline V CDR1 and CDR2: SGHDT, YYEEEE. V was trimmed by 4 bases and J by 0 bases, leaving 14 bases between them. The CDR3 DNA reads TGTGCCAGCAGCGAGACAGGCCGTCGCTCTGGAAACACCATATATTTT. Its protein product is CASSETGRRSGNTIYF. Combining the CDR3 with reference TRBV5-6 and TRBJ1-3 gives the whole variable domain DAGVTQSPTHLIKTRGQQVTLRCSPKSGHDTVSWYQQALGQGPQFIFQYYEEEERQRGNFPDRFSGHQFPNYSSELNVNALLLGDSALYLCASSETGRRSGNTIYFGEGSWLTVV.

In its sample, this clone was seen a few times. J is TRBJ2-1 and V is TRBV18, with D uncertain. The CDR3 covers 15 residues. Trimming removed 2 bases at V and 0 bases at J, with 8 bases between. Germline V gives CDR1 KGHSH, CDR2 LQKENI. CDR3 bases: TGTGCCAGCTCACCAGACCGGATCTCCTACAATGAGCAGTTCTTC. Protein: CASSPDRISYNEQFF.

V gene TRBV7-8 combines with J gene TRBJ2-5; no clear D. The CDR3 has 14 residues. Germline V CDR1 and CDR2: SGHVS, FQNEAQ. Trimming took 5 bases from V and 2 from J, leaving 12 bases between them. The CDR3: CASSPRGIQETQYF. CDR3 in DNA: TGTGCCAGCAGCCCTCGTGGCATTCAAGAGACCCAGTACTTC.

The chain links TRBV5-4 to TRBJ2-3; unclear D gene. The V end was cut by 0 bases, the J end by 2 bases, with 13 bases between. The CDR3 loop spans 16 amino acids. Germline V lookup: CDR1 SGHNT, CDR2 YYREEE (reference sequence). The CDR3, as DNA: TGTGCCAGCAGCTTGGGTCGGGCGGTATTCACAGATACGCAGTATTTT. This codes for CASSLGRAVFTDTQYF.

The chain combines TRBV25-1 with TRBJ1-1; no clear D gene. V was shortened by 2 bases and J by 2 bases, with 9 bases between the two germline ends. Germline lookup yields CDR1 MGHDK and CDR2 SYGVNS. This CDR3 contains 14 residues. The DNA of the CDR3 is TGTGCCAGCAGTGAAGGGCAGCATAACACTGAAGCTTTCTTT. This encodes CASSEGQHNTEAFF.

The chain is built from TRBV28 and TRBJ2-2, with TRBD2 matching over 10 bases. V lost 6 bases to trimming and J lost 1 base; unmatched junction nucleotides: 2. This CDR3 is built from 15 residues. Germline CDR1 reads MDHEN; CDR2 reads SYDVKM. The CDR3 protein is CASRASGGNTGELFF. DNA of the CDR3: TGTGCCAGCAGAGCTAGCGGGGGGAACACCGGGGAGCTGTTTTTT.

V usage is TRBV28 and J usage is TRBJ1-5; D might be TRBD1 (5 bases). The CDR3 loop spans 15 amino acids. Germline CDR1 and CDR2: MDHEN and SYDVKM. The germline V and J ends were trimmed by 2 bases and 4 bases, with 12 bases remaining between them. CDR3 nucleotide sequence: TGTGCCAGCAGTTTAGCAGGGAATTTGAATCAGCCCCAGCATTTT. It specifies CASSLAGNLNQPQHF.

The genes are TRBV19 and TRBJ2-3; D gene ambiguous. CDR3 length equals 13 residues. Trimming took off 5 bases at V and 3 bases at J, with 9 bases between the two ends. Per germline, CDR1 LNHDA and CDR2 SQIVND (reference sequence). CDR3: CASSPSGTDTQYF. The DNA for the CDR3 is TGTGCCAGTAGTCCCTCAGGAACAGATACGCAGTATTTT.

Judged by abundance, this clone is medium-sized. V usage is TRBV19 and J usage is TRBJ1-5; possible D gene TRBD1, 6 bases. The V gene's germline CDR1 is LNHDA and CDR2 SQIVND (reference sequence). The CDR3 covers 18 residues. V was trimmed by 6 bases and J by 4 bases, leaving 25 bases between them. In DNA, the CDR3 is TGTGCCAGTAGCAGAGAGTTAAGTACAGCAGGGGATAATCAGCCCCAGCATTTT. It translates to CASSRELSTAGDNQPQHF.

This rearrangement joins TRBV7-8 to TRBJ2-2; D possibly uses TRBD1 or TRBD2 (6 bases each). The CDR3 runs to 17 residues. The V gene lost 3 bases and the J gene lost 1 base, with 15 bases spanning the gap. Germline values: CDR1 SGHVS, CDR2 FQNEAQ. The CDR3 here is CASSFGGGNRNTGELFF. CDR3 bases: TGTGCCAGCAGCTTTGGGGGCGGGAACAGGAACACCGGGGAGCTGTTTTTT.

This chain joins TRBV29-1 and TRBJ2-7; 11 bases map to TRBD1. The germline CDR1 and CDR2 sequences are SQVTM and ANQGSEA. The length of the CDR3 is 15 residues. V dropped 7 bases and J dropped 4; count of bases not matched to a gene: 12. In DNA form, the CDR3 reads TGCAGCGGCGGGGTTTTCCGGGACAGGGGGTACGAGCAGTACTTC. Its translation is CSGGVFRDRGYEQYF.

J is TRBJ1-4 and V is TRBV6-6, with D possibly matching TRBD1 (6 bases). The germline CDR1 and CDR2 sequences are MNHNY and SVGAGI (reference sequence). V lost 2 bases and J 8 bases, leaving 12 bases between the germline ends. This CDR3 has 14 residues. CDR3 sequence (DNA): TGTGCCAGCAGTTACGGGGGGGCCCGAGAAAAACTGTTTTTT. Amino acid sequence: CASSYGGAREKLFF.

The chain recombines TRBV7-6 with TRBJ2-3; D perhaps matches TRBD2 (6 bases). Per the germline V gene, CDR1 is SGHVS and CDR2 is FNYEAQ. V was trimmed by 4 bases and J by 0 bases, leaving 14 bases between them. This CDR3 region has 16 residues. The CDR3, as DNA: TGTGCCAGCAGCTCCTTGGGACTGGGTAGCACAGATACGCAGTATTTT. This gives the protein CASSSLGLGSTDTQYF.

This chain joins TRBV7-9 and TRBJ1-1, with TRBD1 identical over 8 bases. The CDR3 has 15 residues. From germline, CDR1 is SEHNR and CDR2 FQNEAQ (reference sequence). The J segment lost 3 bases and the V segment lost 5 bases, leaving 8 bases of the junction unmatched. The chain's CDR3 is CASSPGQGLDTEAFF. CDR3 sequence (DNA): TGTGCCAGCAGCCCCGGACAGGGTTTGGACACTGAAGCTTTCTTT.

The V and J genes are TRBV28 and TRBJ1-2; D remains ambiguous. CDR1 is MDHEN and CDR2 is SYDVKM in the germline V gene. The CDR3 is made up of 13 amino acids. V lost 6 bases, J lost 1 base, and 9 bases lay in between. This chain's CDR3 is CASSPPNNYGYTF. As DNA, the CDR3 is TGTGCCAGCAGCCCACCCAATAACTATGGCTACACCTTC.

V is TRBV5-4 and J is TRBJ2-7; no definite D call. CDR1 is SGHNT, CDR2 YYREEE, per germline (reference sequence). This CDR3 contains 12 residues. V dropped 2 bases and J dropped 3 bases, with 6 bases sitting between them. The CDR3 protein is CASSLQYYEQYF. DNA of the CDR3: TGTGCCAGCAGCTTACAGTACTACGAGCAGTACTTC.

The V call is TRBV27, the J call TRBJ1-2; 7 nucleotides agree with TRBD1. After removal of 2 bases from V and 5 bases from J, the junction contained 8 bases not matched to a gene. This CDR3 spans 15 amino acids. Per the germline V gene, CDR1 is MNHEY and CDR2 is SMNVEV (reference sequence). CDR3 loop: CASSLQSGTAYGYTF. The CDR3 nucleotides read TGTGCCAGCAGTTTACAATCCGGGACAGCATATGGCTACACCTTC.

This clone was recorded once. The CDR3 here is CASSLSGGGKGEQYF. The DNA of the CDR3 is TGTGCCAGCAGCTTGAGCGGAGGGGGAAAGGGCGAGCAGTACTTC. The J gene is TRBJ2-7, the V gene TRBV28; the D call may be TRBD1 or TRBD2 (6 bases each). The CDR3 length is 15 residues. Germline lookup yields CDR1 MDHEN and CDR2 SYDVKM. V lost 6 bases and J lost 6, with 21 bases in between.

In this sample, this clone turned up a few times. The chain employs TRBV20-1 and TRBJ2-5; no definite D call. With 3 bases removed from V and 5 bases from J, the gap between germline ends came to 7 bases. The CDR3 contains 11 residues. Germline-derived CDR1 and CDR2 are DFQATT and SNEGSKA (reference sequence). CDR3 nucleotide sequence: TGCAGTGCTAGCTCGGTTGAGACCCAGTACTTC. This gives the protein CSASSVETQYF.

This clone has a handful of counts. The rearrangement uses TRBV27 and TRBJ2-1, with 12 bases aligning to TRBD2. Per the germline V gene, CDR1 is MNHEY and CDR2 is SMNVEV (reference sequence). Trimming cost V 2 bases and J 4 bases; bases outside gene matches: 6. CDR3 length: 17 residues. This CDR3 is CASSLHRTSGTYNEQFF. The CDR3 nucleotides read TGTGCCAGCAGTTTACACCGGACTAGCGGGACTTACAATGAGCAGTTCTTC.

The chain joins TRBV5-1 to TRBJ2-7; 9 bases align to TRBD1. J gave up 2 bases and V 2 bases, and 2 bases lay outside the gene matches. Germline V CDR1 and CDR2: SGHRS, YFSETQ. This CDR3 has 14 amino acids. CDR3 sequence: CASSFTGGPYEQYF. CDR3 bases: TGCGCCAGCAGCTTCACAGGGGGCCCCTACGAGCAGTACTTC.

The chain uses TRBV5-1 and TRBJ2-3, with D tentatively TRBD2 (6 bases). V was clipped by 2 bases and J by 0 bases, with 13 bases between them. The CDR3 has 16 residues. Germline loops: CDR1 SGHRS, CDR2 YFSETQ. Written as DNA, the CDR3 is TGCGCCAGCAGCTTTGATGGAGCGGGTAGCACAGATACGCAGTATTTT. It codes for CASSFDGAGSTDTQYF.

The CDR3 loop is CASSTRRDYYGYTF. The CDR3 bases are TGTGCCAGCAGCACCAGACGGGATTACTATGGCTACACCTTC. V gene TRBV7-9 combines with J gene TRBJ1-2; D gene ambiguous. V was clipped by 5 bases and J by 3 bases, with 13 bases between them. CDR1 SEHNR and CDR2 FQNEAQ come from the germline V gene (reference sequence). The CDR3 contains 14 residues.

This clone was observed a few times. The CDR3 DNA sequence: TGTGCCAGCAGCTTAAGGGCACAGCCCCAAGAGACCCAGTACTTC. It is translated as CASSLRAQPQETQYF. This sequence joins TRBV7-8 and TRBJ2-5; D remains ambiguous. Germline CDR1 reads SGHVS; CDR2 reads FQNEAQ. This CDR3 is built from 15 residues. Trimming shortened V by 2 bases and J by 1 base, and 11 bases separated the two germline ends.